The present entry profiles one T cell receptor beta chain with its context. The data originate from a study of T cell changes during pregnancy in multiple sclerosis. Per the germline V gene, CDR1 is LNHDA and CDR2 is SQIVND (reference sequence). This CDR3 region has 15 residues. V dropped 1 base and J dropped 4; count of bases not matched to a gene: 4. Clones were read by immunoSEQ multiplex PCR, and TCRdb kept only the in-frame ones, dropping some. The table includes 40,000 to 60,000 clones, 85% to 95% detected once. V is TRBV19 and J is TRBJ2-5; TRBD2 matches 9 bases. The source is a female donor with multiple sclerosis, enrolled in a pregnancy study. The sequenced sample was CD8+ T cells from peripheral blood mononuclear cells, obtained before pregnancy. The CDR3 here is CASSIVLAGTETQYF. CDR3 bases: TGTGCCAGTAGTATAGTGCTAGCGGGAACAGAGACCCAGTACTTC.